Included here is one TCR beta chain sequence, with context. What this receptor recognizes is not known. Library method: the immunoSEQ multiplex PCR assay. For the multiplex PCR, a mixture combining 60 forward primers for TCR Vbeta segments and 13 reverse primers for TCR Jbeta segments was used. A multiplex PCR assay on genomic DNA amplified the CDR3 region of rearranged TCR beta genes. The amplified TCR beta libraries were sequenced on the Illumina HiSeq System as 87-base-pair reads. The authors' analysis ran thus. In a later analysis, some 80 million unique TCR beta chains were counted across the roughly 700 repertoires, and roughly 10 million of these chains were shared by at least two donors. Raw reads were error-corrected and collapsed into unique sequences by a nearest-neighbor algorithm in which closely related sequences were merged to remove PCR and sequencing errors. CDR3 sequences were aligned to IMGT reference sequences to assign V, D and J gene segments. For a sequence to be retained, a match of at least six nucleotides was required to both a V gene segment and a J gene segment. A rearrangement counted as productive if the CDR3 had no stop codons and remained in frame with V and J, and every other rearrangement counted as non-productive. Following IMGT convention, CDR3 was defined as the stretch from the second conserved V-encoded cysteine to the conserved J-encoded phenylalanine. Sequences without an unambiguous match to a single V gene segment were excluded from the earlier analysis of about 630 of the donors. In an earlier analysis of 587 of the donors, V segments were called functional above 56.7% productive rearrangements and were called segregating when the between-donor standard deviation exceeded 5%. A statistical classification framework was built to diagnose cytomegalovirus status from the catalog of TCR beta chain sequences. V and J gene assignment, in a later analysis, came from comparing TCR nucleotide sequences with IMGT/GENE-DB human TR gene sequences. A later analysis assigned CDR3 sequences and most-parsimonious VDJ recombination scenarios with the TCRdist pipeline. In a later analysis, every TCR beta chain was defined by the combination of its CDR3 amino acid sequence and its V-gene family, and reads without a unique V-gene family were dropped. A later analysis removed 592 highly shared, low-generation-probability nucleotide sequences to deal with suspected cross-contamination and a sequencing artifact. A later analysis calculated a clonal expansion index for each public chain from normalized within-repertoire ranks of inferred template counts. A later analysis computed generation probabilities with a VDJ recombination model fitted to out-of-frame rearrangements, and checked the results against IGoR. In a later analysis, hypergeometric tests were used to score TCR-TCR, TCR-HLA and TCR-CMV co-occurrence, with a repertoire-size bias correction applied to TCR pairs. In a later analysis, false discovery rates were estimated by permuting HLA or CMV assignments 20 times. A later analysis grouped co-occurring TCRs with DBSCAN, adding TCRdist sequence similarity when clustering within HLA-allele-positive subsets. Repertoires with fewer than 30,000 or more than 120,000 public chains were left out of co-occurrence clustering, as were five repertoires with anomalous nucleotide sharing. What TCRdb holds here is the immuneACCESS table cut down to in-frame rearrangements. Part of the clones is not present; checked against another copy, under half of the missing clones reflect an unresolved V gene, and the others are unexplained. That table furnishes V, J and clone size, whereas the DNA furnished D and trimming. The sample's table lists a count of about 87,000 clones. The ten top clones hold 15% of the sample.

The data derive from a study of cytomegalovirus exposure and HLA in healthy donors listed by TCRdb under 2017. For the wider study: An earlier analysis of roughly 500 of the donors reported roughly 270 Gb of sequence data and 100 million to 130 million unique TCR beta sequences from about 200 million T cells. The T cell repertoires of 700 or so subjects were profiled by immunosequencing and related to cytomegalovirus serostatus. To study patterns of TCR occurrence, a later analysis re-analyzed previously published TCR beta repertoires from 666 donors and added high-resolution HLA genotyping. Rather than using new phenotypic data, the later analysis identified candidate immune exposures from TCR beta sequences and from how often those sequences occurred across donors. All discovery cohort repertoires had been generated on a single sequencing platform. Five DR-DQ haplotypes were treated as single units for association and clustering because of strong linkage in the cohort. To predict cytomegalovirus infection status, the study brought together high-throughput TCR immunosequencing, statistical association of individual TCRs with disease status, and machine learning. A separate validation cohort of 100 to 150 different subjects was used in addition to the approximately 700-subject first cohort. The aim of the study was to test whether cataloging public T cell receptors could identify signatures of past pathogen exposure. An early release that covered about 600 HLA-typed donors contained approximately 300 gigabases of sequencing data and 70 million to 100 million unique TCR sequences. A later genetic analysis used genome-wide SNP genotypes for 398 of the 666 donors, treating that subset as a discovery cohort. Class I and class II HLA loci were covered by the typing at four-digit resolution. To decide whether each TCR beta V gene segment behaved as functional or pseudogenic, an earlier analysis of 587 of the donors relied on high-throughput TCR beta sequencing. Among a few hundred genotyped donors of the cohort, an average of around 240,000 unique TCR beta nucleotide sequences were sequenced per donor, about a sixth of them non-productive. Alongside the repertoire data, information on donor age, sex, ethnicity and CMV serostatus was compiled. Of the 398 genotyped donors, over 80% were placed in the genetic ancestry cluster associated with self-reported Caucasian donors. The number of donors typed differed by locus, with roughly 629-640 for A, B, C, DRB1 and DQB1, around 500 for DQA1, 600 to 610 for DPA1, and some 470 for DPB1.

The full study reports these points: In an earlier analysis of some 550 of the donors, most TCR beta V segments were observed in productive rearrangements about 87% or about 30% of the time, broadly matching IMGT annotations. In a later analysis, several top co-occurrence clusters were reported to appear linked to parvovirus B19, influenza, CMV and Epstein-Barr virus. A later genetic analysis associated a missense DCLRE1C variant with V-gene and J-gene trimming of TCR beta chains, and an independent cohort replicated the association. Most CMV-associated TCR beta chains appeared to be HLA-restricted in a later analysis, and the HLA associations seemed to be driven largely by CMV exposure. Across donors, most TCR sequences were observed very rarely, whereas some public TCRs were present in many individuals. According to a later analysis, TCR association rates differed among HLA loci, with DRB1 alleles showing the most associated TCRs and HLA-C alleles showing the fewest. In this cohort, only TCR beta chains were sequenced, and detectable features were limited by the absence of alpha or paired-chain data. Because counts were too low, 15 to 20 rarely observed V segments, including chromosome 9 orphons, were left out of the earlier analysis of approximately 500 of the donors. Compared with equally common non-associated chains, HLA-associated TCR beta chains in a later analysis were more clonally expanded and had lower generation probabilities. Linkage disequilibrium might explain the correlated functional status among segregating V segments, but an unknown experimental factor could not be ruled out. HLA typing was unavailable for some donors at each locus, so association tests used only the typed subset. CMV serostatus was the only immune exposure information available for the cohort. A group of highly shared sequence variants was considered likely to be a technical artifact of the sequencing pipeline. Strong co-occurrence of HLA alleles, especially DR and DQ, made assigning TCR associations to individual alleles difficult. Cytomegalovirus status was reported to be diagnosed by the classifier with high specificity and sensitivity in both the original and validation cohorts. In vitro tests confirmed that three of the cytomegalovirus-associated TCR beta chains recognize cytomegalovirus antigens. A further reported finding was that TCR beta sequences accurately predicted the HLA-A and HLA-B alleles for most subjects in the first cohort. The presence/absence analyses assumed that sequencing depth was roughly uniform across donors, and that assumption may not be true. According to a later genetic analysis, donors in an Asian-associated ancestry cluster had fewer N-insertions in productive TCRs than the roughly 670-donor mean. In a later analysis, 16,951 TCR beta sequences were associated with specific HLA alleles at a false discovery rate of 0.05. The study listed 164 TCR beta chains as associated with cytomegalovirus. The authors suggested that the approach could potentially be extended to other disease states and immunological phenotypes.

The cohort was made up of about 610 healthy bone marrow donors. Cohort members were all nominally healthy when sampled, although unrecorded immune exposures were likely present. The donor tested CMV seropositive, placing the donor among the approximately 290 seropositive members of the cohort. Every donor gave a peripheral blood sample, and the peripheral blood mononuclear cells from that sample were used for TCR beta sequencing. The Qiagen DNeasy Blood Extraction Kit was used to extract genomic DNA from the blood cell samples. Sequencing was carried out using PBMCs. The clonotype was recovered from a man aged 45 to 65 in good health and CMV-seropositive.

The nucleotides are TGTGCCAGCAGCCGGGGACTAGCGGGAGCAGAGCAGTACTTC. Translated, it reads CASSRGLAGAEQYF. The chain is made from TRBV11-3 and TRBJ2-7; the junction holds 14 bases that match TRBD2. From cysteine to phenylalanine, the CDR3 is 14 amino acids long. Only CDR3 DNA remains: 42 bases, in frame from the first base. Relative to germline, V is missing 5 bases and J is missing 7 bases, with 4 bases of the junction outside any gene match. In the germline V gene, CDR1 corresponds to SGHNT and CDR2 to YENEEA. Outside the CDR3, residues come from the reference TRBV11-3 and TRBJ2-7 proteins, so the full variable domain is: EAGVVQSPRYKIIEKKQPVAFWCNPISGHNTLYWYLQNLGQGPELLIRYENEEAVDDSQLPKDRFSAERLKGVDSTLKIQPAELGDSAVYLCASSRGLAGAEQYFGPGTRLTVT.